What follows are 2 T cell receptor beta chains derived from one specimen sequenced in a study of blood T cells in healthy people across ages. Primers used in a second PCR of roughly 7 to 12 cycles were a sample-barcoded 5' primer and a J-beta primer mix. TCRdb processed the 5' RACE reads anew with MiXCR; each CDR3 protein has one entry. The sample contains about 1.8 million distinct CDR3 sequences, roughly 52% of which appear only once. The specimen sequenced was blood. These receptors originate from a woman between 40 and 50 years old in good health.

This clonotype was picked up many times. The rearrangement links TRBV12-3 or TRBV12-4 to TRBJ2-7; D gene unclear. The V and J ends lost 5 bases and 0 bases respectively, with 23 bases between them. CDR3 length equals 18 residues. The chain's CDR3 is CASSGPPVLNESSYEQYF. CDR3 DNA: TGTGCCAGCAGTGGGCCCCCGGTTTTGAACGAGAGCTCCTACGAGCAGTACTTC.

The chain has TRBV5-1 and TRBJ2-1, with 7 bases matching TRBD2. The CDR3 totals 16 residues. Looked up from germline, CDR1 is SGHRS and CDR2 is YFSETQ. The junction had 10 bases not matched to a gene; V was cut back by 4 bases and J by 3 bases. CDR3 in amino acids: CASSTSSGGFYNEQFF. The CDR3 region has the DNA TGCGCCAGCAGCACCAGTTCGGGGGGATTCTACAATGAGCAGTTCTTC.